This T cell receptor (beta chain) was captured in a study of blood T cell repertoires in COVID-19. Whole-study context: The study drew acute and convalescent COVID-19 samples from the United States, Italy and Spain.

In the original processing: Counts of nucleated cells, estimated from reference gene primer amplification, were obtained. Some clones are missing from TCRdb's copy, which holds only in-frame ones; the method was immunoSEQ multiplex PCR. V, J and clone size were drawn from that table, and D and trimming were deduced from the DNA. Seen here are 320,000 or so clones, 89% observed once, and the top ten hold 4.5% to 5.5%. Cohorts were assigned according to the clinical history that participants reported. Recovery among Cohort 3 donors was established by two negative PCRs, clearance, or symptom resolution. Only a few counts were recorded for this clone. In germline, CDR1 is MNHEY, CDR2 SVGAGI. The CDR3 has 14 residues. The J segment lost 5 bases and the V segment lost 7 bases, leaving 8 bases of the junction unmatched.

The receptor was derived from a man aged 55 to 70 who had recovered from COVID-19. Input material: PBMCs or T cells enriched from blood (not recorded which). The rearrangement joins TRBV6-5 to TRBJ1-2; TRBD1 matches at 9 bases. CDR3 amino acids: CASNRDRDLYGYTF. In DNA, the CDR3 is TGTGCCAGCAACCGGGACAGGGACCTATATGGCTACACCTTC.